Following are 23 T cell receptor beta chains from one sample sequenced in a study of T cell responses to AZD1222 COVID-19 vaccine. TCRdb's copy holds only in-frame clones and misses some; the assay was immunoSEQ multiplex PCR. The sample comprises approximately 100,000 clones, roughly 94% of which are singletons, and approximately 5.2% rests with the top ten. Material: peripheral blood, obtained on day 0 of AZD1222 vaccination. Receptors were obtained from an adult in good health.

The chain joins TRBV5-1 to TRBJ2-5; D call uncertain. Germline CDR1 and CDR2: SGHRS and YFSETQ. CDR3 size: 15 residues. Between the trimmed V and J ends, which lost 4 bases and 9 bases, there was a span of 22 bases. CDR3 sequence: CASSPPRLDQRAQYF. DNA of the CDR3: TGCGCCAGCAGCCCGCCCAGACTGGATCAAAGGGCCCAGTACTTC.

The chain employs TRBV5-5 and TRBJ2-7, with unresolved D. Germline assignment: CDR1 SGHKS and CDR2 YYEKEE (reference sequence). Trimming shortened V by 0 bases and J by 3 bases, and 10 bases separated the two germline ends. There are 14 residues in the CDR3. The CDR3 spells CASSLVRTRYEQYF. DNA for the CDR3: TGTGCCAGCAGCTTGGTTAGGACCCGCTACGAGCAGTACTTC.

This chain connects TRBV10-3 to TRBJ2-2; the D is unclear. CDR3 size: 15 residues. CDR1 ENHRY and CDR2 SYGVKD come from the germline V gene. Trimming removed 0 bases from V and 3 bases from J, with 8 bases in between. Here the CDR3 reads CAISESVEYTGELFF. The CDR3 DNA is TGTGCCATCAGTGAGTCGGTAGAGTACACCGGGGAGCTGTTTTTT.

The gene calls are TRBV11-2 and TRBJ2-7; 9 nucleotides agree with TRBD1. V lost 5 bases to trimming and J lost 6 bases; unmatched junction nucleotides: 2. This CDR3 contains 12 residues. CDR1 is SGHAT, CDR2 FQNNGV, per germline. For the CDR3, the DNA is TGTGCCAGCAGCACGGACAGGGGCGAGCAGTACTTC. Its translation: CASSTDRGEQYF.

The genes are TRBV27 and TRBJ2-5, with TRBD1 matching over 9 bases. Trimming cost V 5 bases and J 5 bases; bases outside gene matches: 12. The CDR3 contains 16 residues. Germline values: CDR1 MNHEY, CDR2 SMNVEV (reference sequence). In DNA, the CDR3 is TGTGCCAGCAGTCGTCGAACAGGGGGCGCGAGGGAGACCCAGTACTTC. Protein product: CASSRRTGGARETQYF.

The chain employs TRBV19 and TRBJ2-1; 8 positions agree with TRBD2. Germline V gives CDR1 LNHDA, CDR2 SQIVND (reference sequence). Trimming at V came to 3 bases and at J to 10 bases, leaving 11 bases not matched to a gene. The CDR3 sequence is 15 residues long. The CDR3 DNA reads TGTGCCAGTAGTATTCATGAGAGCGGGAGAGTGGAGCAGTTCTTC. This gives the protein CASSIHESGRVEQFF.

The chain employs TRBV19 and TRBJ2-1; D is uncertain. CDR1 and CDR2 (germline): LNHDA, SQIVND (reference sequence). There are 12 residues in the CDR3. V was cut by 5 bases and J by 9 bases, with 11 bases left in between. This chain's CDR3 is CASSDWGTEQFF. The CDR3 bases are TGTGCCAGTAGTGATTGGGGTACTGAGCAGTTCTTC.

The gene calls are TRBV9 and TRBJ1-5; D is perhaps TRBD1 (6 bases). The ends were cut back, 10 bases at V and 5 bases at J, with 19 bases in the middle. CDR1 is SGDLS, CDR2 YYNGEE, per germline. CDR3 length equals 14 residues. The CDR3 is CAGEGHYHDQPQHF. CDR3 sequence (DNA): TGTGCCGGCGAGGGACATTATCATGATCAGCCCCAGCATTTT.

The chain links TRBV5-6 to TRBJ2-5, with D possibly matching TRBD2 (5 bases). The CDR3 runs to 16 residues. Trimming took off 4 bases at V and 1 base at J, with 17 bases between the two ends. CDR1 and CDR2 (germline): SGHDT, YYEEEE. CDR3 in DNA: TGTGCCAGCAGCCTCAACCGCCGGGGTCCCCAAGAGACCCAGTACTTC. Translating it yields CASSLNRRGPQETQYF.

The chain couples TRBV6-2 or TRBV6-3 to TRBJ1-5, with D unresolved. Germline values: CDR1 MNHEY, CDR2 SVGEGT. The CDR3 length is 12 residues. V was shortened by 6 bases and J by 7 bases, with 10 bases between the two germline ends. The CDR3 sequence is CASSPRNQPQHF. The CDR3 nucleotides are TGTGCCAGCAGCCCCCGGAACCAGCCCCAGCATTTT.

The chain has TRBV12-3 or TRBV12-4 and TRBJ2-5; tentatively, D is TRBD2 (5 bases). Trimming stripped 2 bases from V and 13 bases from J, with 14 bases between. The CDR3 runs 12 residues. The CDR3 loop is CASSLTGERLYF. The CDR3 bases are TGTGCCAGCAGTTTAACCGGGGAGCGATTGTACTTC.

CDR3 in amino acids: CASSLAGGREQYF. In DNA form, the CDR3 reads TGTGCCAGCAGTTTGGCAGGGGGCAGAGAGCAGTACTTC. The chain is built from TRBV28 and TRBJ2-7; 8 positions match TRBD1. The CDR3 runs 13 residues. V trimming: 3 bases; J trimming: 7 bases; junction bases outside the gene matches: 5. Germline V gene data show CDR1 as MDHEN and CDR2 as SYDVKM.

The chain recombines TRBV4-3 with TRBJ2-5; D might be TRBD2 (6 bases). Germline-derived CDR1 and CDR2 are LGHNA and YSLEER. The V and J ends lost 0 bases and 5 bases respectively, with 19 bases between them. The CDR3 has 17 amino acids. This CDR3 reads CASSQESAGSASETQYF. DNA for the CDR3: TGCGCCAGCAGCCAAGAATCGGCGGGATCGGCTTCCGAGACCCAGTACTTC.

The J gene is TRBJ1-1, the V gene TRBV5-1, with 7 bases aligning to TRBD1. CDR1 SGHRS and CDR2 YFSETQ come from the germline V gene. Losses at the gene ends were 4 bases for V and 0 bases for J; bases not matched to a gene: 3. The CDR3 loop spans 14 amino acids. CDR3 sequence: CASSQGTVNTEAFF. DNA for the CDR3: TGCGCCAGCAGCCAAGGGACAGTGAACACTGAAGCTTTCTTT.

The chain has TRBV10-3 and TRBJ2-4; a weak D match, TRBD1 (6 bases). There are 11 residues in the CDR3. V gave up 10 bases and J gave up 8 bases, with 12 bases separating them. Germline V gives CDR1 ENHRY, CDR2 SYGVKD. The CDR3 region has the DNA TGTGCCAGCGCCAGGGGAGACATTCAGTACTTC. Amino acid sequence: CASARGDIQYF.

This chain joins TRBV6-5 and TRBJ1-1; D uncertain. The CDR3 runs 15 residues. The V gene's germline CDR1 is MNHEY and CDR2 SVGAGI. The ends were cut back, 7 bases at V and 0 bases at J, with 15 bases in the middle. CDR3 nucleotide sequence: TGTGCCAGCACCCACGGGGAGGTAATGAACACTGAAGCTTTCTTT. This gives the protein CASTHGEVMNTEAFF.

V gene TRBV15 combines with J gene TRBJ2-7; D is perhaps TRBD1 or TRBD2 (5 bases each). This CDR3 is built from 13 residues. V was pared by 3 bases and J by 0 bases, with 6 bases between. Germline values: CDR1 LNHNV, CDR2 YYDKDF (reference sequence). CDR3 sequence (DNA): TGTGCCACCAGCAGCGGGGCCTCCTACGAGCAGTACTTC. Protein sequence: CATSSGASYEQYF.

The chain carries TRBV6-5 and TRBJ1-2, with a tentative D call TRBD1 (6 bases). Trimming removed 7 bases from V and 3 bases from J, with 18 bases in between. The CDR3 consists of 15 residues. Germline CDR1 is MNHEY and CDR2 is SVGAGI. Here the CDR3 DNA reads TGTGCCAGCAATCCCCGGGACACGGGATACTATGGCTACACCTTC. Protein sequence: CASNPRDTGYYGYTF.

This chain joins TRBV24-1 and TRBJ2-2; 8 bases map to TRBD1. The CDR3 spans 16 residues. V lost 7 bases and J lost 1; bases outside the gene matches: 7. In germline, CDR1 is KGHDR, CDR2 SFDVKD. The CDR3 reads CATRSSGTGNTGELFF. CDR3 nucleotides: TGTGCCACCAGATCTAGTGGGACAGGGAACACCGGGGAGCTGTTTTTT.

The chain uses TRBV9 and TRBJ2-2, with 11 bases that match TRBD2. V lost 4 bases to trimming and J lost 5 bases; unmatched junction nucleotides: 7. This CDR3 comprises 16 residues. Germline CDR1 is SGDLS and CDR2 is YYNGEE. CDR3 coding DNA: TGTGCCAGCAGCAAGACACTAGCGGGAGTGACCGGGGAGCTGTTTTTT. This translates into CASSKTLAGVTGELFF.

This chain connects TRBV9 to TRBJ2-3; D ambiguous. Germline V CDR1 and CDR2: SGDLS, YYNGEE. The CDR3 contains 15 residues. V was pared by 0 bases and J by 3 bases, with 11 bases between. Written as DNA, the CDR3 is TGTGCCAGCAGCGTAGGGCGCGTAGGAACAGATACGCAGTATTTT. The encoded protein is CASSVGRVGTDTQYF.

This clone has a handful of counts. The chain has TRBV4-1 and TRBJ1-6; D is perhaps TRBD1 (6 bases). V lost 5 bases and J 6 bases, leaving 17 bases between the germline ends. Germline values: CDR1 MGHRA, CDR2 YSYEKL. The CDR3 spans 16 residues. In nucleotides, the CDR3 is TGCGCCAGCAGCGGTACTTACAGGGACCTTAATTCACCCCTCCACTTT. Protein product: CASSGTYRDLNSPLHF.

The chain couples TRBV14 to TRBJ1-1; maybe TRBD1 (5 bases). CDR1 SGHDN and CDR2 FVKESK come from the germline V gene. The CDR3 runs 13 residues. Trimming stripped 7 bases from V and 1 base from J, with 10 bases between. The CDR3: CASNRQQNTEAFF. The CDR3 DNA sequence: TGTGCCAGCAACCGACAGCAGAACACTGAAGCTTTCTTT.